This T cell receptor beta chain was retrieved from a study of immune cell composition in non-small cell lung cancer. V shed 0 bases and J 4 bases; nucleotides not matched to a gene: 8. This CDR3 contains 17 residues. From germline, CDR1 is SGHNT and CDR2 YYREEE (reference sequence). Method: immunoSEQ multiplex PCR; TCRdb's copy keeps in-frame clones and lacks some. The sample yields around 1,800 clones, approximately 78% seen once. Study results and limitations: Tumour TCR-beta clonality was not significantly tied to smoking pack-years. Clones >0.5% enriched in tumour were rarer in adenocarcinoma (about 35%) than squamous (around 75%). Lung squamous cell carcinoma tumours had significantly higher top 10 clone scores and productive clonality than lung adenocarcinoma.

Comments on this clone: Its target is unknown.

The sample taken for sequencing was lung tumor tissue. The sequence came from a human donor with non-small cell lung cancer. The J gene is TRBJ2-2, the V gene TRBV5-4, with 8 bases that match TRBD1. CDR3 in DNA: TGTGCCAGCAGCTTGGGCCAGGGGGCTGGTAGCACCGGGGAGCTGTTTTTT. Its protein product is CASSLGQGAGSTGELFF.